This TCR beta chain was recovered during a study of CD4+ T cells in melanoma. Study-level points and caveats: CD8+ T cell, macrophage and B cell function reportedly correlated with neoantigen-specific CD4+ T cells. In melanoma, neoantigen-specific CD4+ T cells reportedly differed in differentiation state.

Profiled with immunoSEQ multiplex PCR; TCRdb holds only in-frame clones, not every one. The sample has 90,000 to 130,000 clones, about nine tenths seen once. This clone was observed once. Antigen unknown. Germline V gene data show CDR1 as SGHTA and CDR2 as FQGTGA. The ends lost 5 bases at V and 6 bases at J; junction bases unmatched: 11. The CDR3 extends over 17 amino acids. The receptor was isolated from a human donor with melanoma. The sequenced material came from peripheral blood. The rearrangement uses TRBV7-3 and TRBJ2-2; TRBD2 aligns across 11 bases. The CDR3 sequence: CASSPNIDSGRAGELFF. The DNA for the CDR3 is TGTGCCAGCAGCCCCAATATAGATAGCGGGAGGGCCGGGGAGCTGTTTTTT.